This T cell receptor (beta chain) was identified in a study of CD8 T cells in ankylosing spondylitis. This clonotype was recorded many times. Using its own MiXCR run on the 5' RACE reads, TCRdb lists one record per CDR3 protein. The sample includes 80,000 to 100,000 distinct CDR3 sequences, roughly 10% seen only once; the top ten take roughly 5%. The germline V gene encodes CDR1 MDHEN and CDR2 SYDVKM. The CDR3 has 13 amino acids. V shed 6 bases and J shed 7 bases, with 15 bases lying between them. The sequencing sample was made of blood, either unsorted or a sorted T cell fraction (not recorded which). This receptor was obtained from a male donor with ankylosing spondylitis or in good health (not recorded which). J is TRBJ1-2 and V is TRBV28; TRBD1 might be the D (6 bases). The DNA of the CDR3 is TGTGCCAGCAGACGAGGGGGGAGCGGTGGCTACACCTTC. Encoded protein: CASRRGGSGGYTF.